This T cell receptor (beta chain) was sequenced for a study of blood T cell repertoires in COVID-19. This CDR3 has 13 residues. Germline-derived CDR1 and CDR2 are WNHNN and SYGVQD (reference sequence). The V and J ends lost 8 bases and 5 bases respectively, with 16 bases between them. Measured with immunoSEQ multiplex PCR; TCRdb has only the in-frame clones, and not every one. The sample comprises tens of thousands of clones, 86% of which are singletons, and about 8% rests with the top ten. The material sequenced was peripheral blood. This sequence was found in a man aged 45-60 years with active COVID-19. This chain uses TRBV10-1 with TRBJ2-7, with TRBD1 as a possible D gene (6 bases). The CDR3 here is CASVEDRNHEQYF. In DNA, the CDR3 is TGCGCCAGCGTGGAGGACAGAAATCACGAGCAGTACTTC.